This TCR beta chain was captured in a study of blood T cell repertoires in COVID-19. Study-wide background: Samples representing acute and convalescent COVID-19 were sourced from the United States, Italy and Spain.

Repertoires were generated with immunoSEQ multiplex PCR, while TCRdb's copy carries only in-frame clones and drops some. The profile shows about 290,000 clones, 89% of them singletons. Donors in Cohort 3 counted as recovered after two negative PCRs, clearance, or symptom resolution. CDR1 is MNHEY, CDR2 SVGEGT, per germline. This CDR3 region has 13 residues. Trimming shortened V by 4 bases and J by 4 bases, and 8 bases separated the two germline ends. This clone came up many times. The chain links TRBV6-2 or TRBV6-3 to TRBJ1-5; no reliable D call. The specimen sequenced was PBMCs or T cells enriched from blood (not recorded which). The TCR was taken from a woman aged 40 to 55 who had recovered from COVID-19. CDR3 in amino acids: CASSSYGNQPQHF. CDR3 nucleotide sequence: TGTGCCAGCAGTTCCTACGGGAATCAGCCCCAGCATTTT.